Presented here are 3 T cell receptor beta chains from one specimen sequenced in a study of T cells in localized non-small cell lung cancer. TCRdb's table, derived via immunoSEQ multiplex PCR, lists solely in-frame clones and lacks some. In the table there are 35,000 to 50,000 clones, around 87% of which are singletons. This specimen was peripheral blood, taken before any cancer treatment. The receptors shown here come from a man between 40 and 69 years old with stage I lung adenocarcinoma.

The chain couples TRBV28 to TRBJ1-5; tentatively, D is TRBD1 (6 bases). Trimming cost V 6 bases and J 0 bases, with 12 bases left between them. This CDR3 region has 15 residues. Germline assignment: CDR1 MDHEN and CDR2 SYDVKM. CDR3 DNA sequence: TGTGCCAGCAGATTTACAGGGAATAGCAATCAGCCCCAGCATTTT. This translates into CASRFTGNSNQPQHF. Full variable domain (rest looked up from reference TRBV28 and TRBJ1-5): DVKVTQSSRYLVKRTGEKVFLECVQDMDHENMFWYRQDPGLGLRLIYFSYDVKMKEKGDIPEGYSVSREKKERFSLILESASTNQTSMYLCASRFTGNSNQPQHFGDGTRLSIL.

This clone was counted once. The chain links TRBV30 to TRBJ2-5; either TRBD1 or TRBD2 may supply D (5 bases each). The germline CDR1 and CDR2 sequences are GTSNPN and SVGIG (reference sequence). V shed 4 bases and J shed 11 bases, with 20 bases lying between them. The CDR3 loop spans 13 amino acids. CDR3 residues: CAWNIGTVQTQYF. The CDR3 nucleotides read TGTGCCTGGAACATCGGGACCGTTCAAACTCAGTACTTC. The whole variable domain, filled in from reference TRBV30 and TRBJ2-5, reads SQTIHQWPATLVQPVGSPLSLECTVEGTSNPNLYWYRQAAGRGLQLLFYSVGIGQISSEVPQNLSASRPQDRQFILSSKKLLLSDSGFYLCAWNIGTVQTQYFGPGTRLLVL.

The CDR3 sequence: CASSFYPDSANTGELFF. The CDR3 nucleotides read TGTGCCAGCAGCTTCTACCCCGACAGTGCTAACACCGGGGAGCTGTTTTTT. The chain combines TRBV7-9 with TRBJ2-2, with D perhaps TRBD1 (5 bases). The CDR3 totals 17 residues. Trimming took off 3 bases at V and 2 bases at J, with 16 bases between the two ends. Per germline, CDR1 SEHNR and CDR2 FQNEAQ (reference sequence).